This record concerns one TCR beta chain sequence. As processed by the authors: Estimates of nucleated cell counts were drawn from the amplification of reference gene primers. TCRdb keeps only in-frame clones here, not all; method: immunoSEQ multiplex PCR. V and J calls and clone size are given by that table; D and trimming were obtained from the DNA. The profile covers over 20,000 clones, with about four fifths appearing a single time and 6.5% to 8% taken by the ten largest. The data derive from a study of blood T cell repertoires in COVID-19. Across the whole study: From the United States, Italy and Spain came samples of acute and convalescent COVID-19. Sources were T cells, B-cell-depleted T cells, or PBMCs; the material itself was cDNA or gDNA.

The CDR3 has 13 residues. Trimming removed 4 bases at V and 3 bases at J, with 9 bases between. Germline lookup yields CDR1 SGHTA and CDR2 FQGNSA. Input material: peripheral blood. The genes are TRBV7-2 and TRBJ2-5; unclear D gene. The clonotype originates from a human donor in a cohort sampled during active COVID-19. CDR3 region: CASSSDRKETQYF. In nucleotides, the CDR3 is TGTGCCAGCAGCTCAGATCGAAAAGAGACCCAGTACTTC.